The 23 T cell receptor beta chains in this list originate from one sample, sequenced in a study of human T cells and chemical hapten exposure. A single record per CDR3 protein comes from TCRdb applying MiXCR to the RACE reads. The table records 300,000 to 450,000 distinct CDR3 sequences, about 5% of them present only once. Specified time point: pre-sensitization, week 0. Indicated treatment: therapeutic diphenylcyclopropenone sensitization with weekly scalp DPC. The sequencing used whole blood, collected in connection with sensitization to the hapten diphenylcyclopropenone (DPC). These receptors came from a woman aged 18-35 years with alopecia areata. Some clones in this sample may be carry-over from other donors' samples.

This clonotype has at least ten counts. The gene calls are TRBV27 and TRBJ1-6; TRBD1 is a possible D gene (6 bases). This CDR3 is 11 amino acids long. V lost 10 bases and J 14 bases, leaving 15 bases between the germline ends. The V gene's germline CDR1 is MNHEY and CDR2 SMNVEV (reference sequence). The CDR3 sequence: CATHGGGSLHF. The CDR3 coding sequence is TGTGCCACCCACGGGGGCGGGTCCCTCCACTTT.

This sequence joins TRBV6-1 and TRBJ2-4, with 9 bases aligning to TRBD1. Germline V CDR1 and CDR2: MNHNS, SASEGT. V lost 7 bases to trimming and J lost 0 bases; unmatched junction nucleotides: 13. The CDR3 is 18 amino acids. DNA for the CDR3: TGTGCCAGCATGGGGGGGACAGGGCCTTATCTAGCCAAAAACATTCAGTACTTC. Its translation: CASMGGTGPYLAKNIQYF.

This clonotype was detected many times. CDR3 in DNA: TGCAGCGTTCTAGATAGCAATCAGCCCCAGCATTTT. Translating it yields CSVLDSNQPQHF. This rearrangement joins TRBV29-1 to TRBJ1-5; D uncertain. The germline gives CDR1 SQVTM, CDR2 ANQGSEA. The CDR3 has 12 amino acids. Deletions cut 5 bases from V and 0 bases from J, with 5 bases between.

This clonotype was detected only a few times. The chain links TRBV12-3 or TRBV12-4 to TRBJ1-5; a possible D gene is TRBD1 (6 bases). Trimming shortened V by 6 bases and J by 7 bases, and 16 bases separated the two germline ends. The CDR3 is made up of 14 amino acids. CDR3 protein: CASSRVTQGQPQHF. In DNA form, the CDR3 reads TGTGCCAGCAGCCGAGTGACACAGGGACAGCCCCAGCATTTT.

This clonotype was picked up many times. The CDR3 bases are TGTGCCATCAGTGAAAATGATCAGGGCAATGAGCAGTTCTTC. Translating gives CAISENDQGNEQFF. The rearrangement joins TRBV10-3 to TRBJ2-1; D is perhaps TRBD1 (5 bases). CDR1 and CDR2 from the germline V gene are ENHRY and SYGVKD. Trimming pared 3 bases from V and 6 bases from J, leaving 12 bases between. This CDR3 region has 14 residues.

This clonotype has a count of ten or more. This chain connects TRBV3-1 to TRBJ1-2; D call uncertain. The CDR3 length is 14 residues. V was cut by 3 bases and J by 2 bases, with 10 bases left in between. The germline V gene encodes CDR1 LGHDT and CDR2 YNNKEL (reference sequence). CDR3 region: CASSHDNFNYGYTF. The CDR3 DNA reads as TGTGCCAGCAGCCATGACAACTTCAACTATGGCTACACCTTC.

V and J are TRBV28 and TRBJ2-5; D not certain. Per the germline V gene, CDR1 is MDHEN and CDR2 is SYDVKM. Deletions cut 5 bases from V and 5 bases from J, with 15 bases between. This CDR3 has 14 amino acids. In DNA form, the CDR3 reads TGTGCCAGCAGTGCCACTCAGAGATCGGAGACCCAGTACTTC. Its protein is CASSATQRSETQYF.

This clonotype was observed many times. The rearrangement uses TRBV10-3 and TRBJ2-2, with D possibly being TRBD1 (6 bases). The CDR3 contains 14 residues. The ends were cut back, 3 bases at V and 2 bases at J, with 7 bases in the middle. Germline CDR1 ENHRY, CDR2 SYGVKD. The chain's CDR3 is CAISDGGNTGELFF. In DNA form, the CDR3 reads TGTGCCATCAGTGATGGGGGCAACACCGGGGAGCTGTTTTTT.

The rearrangement joins TRBV4-2 to TRBJ1-5; D possibly corresponds to TRBD1 (5 bases). Per germline, CDR1 LGHNA and CDR2 YNFKEQ. The length of the CDR3 is 16 residues. V was trimmed by 2 bases and J by 4 bases, leaving 15 bases between them. The CDR3: CASSQNRGILNQPQHF. The CDR3 DNA follows: TGTGCCAGCAGCCAAAATCGGGGGATACTTAATCAGCCCCAGCATTTT.

The table lists this clonotype with many counts. The chain employs TRBV10-3 and TRBJ2-3, with D maybe TRBD2 (5 bases). Trimming stripped 3 bases from V and 3 bases from J, with 13 bases between. The CDR3 runs to 15 residues. Germline V gene data show CDR1 as ENHRY and CDR2 as SYGVKD. The CDR3 is CAISDGISETDTQYF. The CDR3 nucleotides are TGTGCCATCAGTGACGGGATCTCGGAGACAGATACGCAGTATTTT.

This clonotype was counted many times. The chain employs TRBV9 and TRBJ2-1; 9 positions match TRBD2. Germline loops: CDR1 SGDLS, CDR2 YYNGEE. The V gene end was trimmed by 2 bases and the J gene end by 0 bases; junction bases not matched to a gene: 3. The CDR3 loop spans 16 amino acids. The CDR3 loop is CASSVSGGSSYNEQFF. The CDR3 DNA is TGTGCCAGCAGCGTCAGCGGGGGGAGCTCCTACAATGAGCAGTTCTTC.

This clonotype appeared a few times. This chain joins TRBV29-1 and TRBJ2-7; D call uncertain. The V gene's germline CDR1 is SQVTM and CDR2 ANQGSEA. Trimming cost V 4 bases and J 1 base, with 11 bases left between them. The CDR3 contains 13 residues. Here the CDR3 reads CSVVSVVSYEQYF. The CDR3 DNA reads as TGCAGCGTTGTGTCGGTCGTTTCCTACGAGCAGTACTTC.

This clonotype was seen many times. The rearrangement links TRBV24-1 to TRBJ1-6; 9 bases line up with TRBD1. Germline V gene sequence: CDR1 KGHDR, CDR2 SFDVKD. J gave up 4 bases and V 8 bases, and 11 bases lay outside the gene matches. The CDR3 runs 17 residues. DNA for the CDR3: TGTGCCACCACTCGGACAGGGGTGAGTCGGTATAATTCACCCCTCCACTTT. Its translation is CATTRTGVSRYNSPLHF.

The chain has TRBV9 and TRBJ2-7; D is uncertain. The CDR3 is 13 amino acids. CDR1 and CDR2 from the germline V gene are SGDLS and YYNGEE. V was shortened by 4 bases and J by 2 bases, with 10 bases between the two germline ends. This CDR3 reads CASSTDGTYEQYF. DNA of the CDR3: TGTGCCAGCAGCACGGACGGTACCTACGAGCAGTACTTC. Using reference TRBV9 and TRBJ2-7 for the parts outside the CDR3, the full variable domain is DSGVTQTPKHLITATGQRVTLRCSPRSGDLSVYWYQQSLDQGLQFLIQYYNGEERAKGNILERFSAQQFPDLHSELNLSSLELGDSALYFCASSTDGTYEQYFGPGTRLTVT.

This clonotype was seen a few times. The chain carries TRBV3-1 and TRBJ1-2, with unresolved D. The CDR3 extends over 14 amino acids. Germline-derived CDR1 and CDR2 are LGHDT and YNNKEL (reference sequence). Trimming removed 1 base at V and 4 bases at J, with 10 bases between. CDR3: CASSQASRAYGYTF. The CDR3 coding sequence is TGTGCCAGCAGCCAAGCGTCCCGGGCCTATGGCTACACCTTC.

Only a few counts were recorded for this clonotype. This chain uses TRBV20-1 with TRBJ2-7, with D perhaps matching TRBD1 (5 bases). The CDR3 totals 14 residues. V lost 1 base and J lost 3, with 13 bases in between. Germline assignment: CDR1 DFQATT and CDR2 SNEGSKA (reference sequence). CDR3 loop: CSARGDSGYYEQYF. The CDR3 DNA reads as TGCAGTGCTAGAGGGGATTCAGGGTACTACGAGCAGTACTTC.

This clonotype was recorded many times. The V call is TRBV7-3, the J call TRBJ2-4; tentative D call: TRBD1 (5 bases). With 5 bases removed from V and 8 bases from J, the gap between germline ends came to 16 bases. The CDR3 runs 14 residues. Germline V gene sequence: CDR1 SGHTA, CDR2 FQGTGA. The CDR3 nucleotides are TGTGCCAGCAGCCCCGGCCCGGTCAGGGACATTCAGTACTTC. This gives the protein CASSPGPVRDIQYF.

This clonotype has more than one count but fewer than ten. The chain recombines TRBV6-5 with TRBJ2-7; a possible D gene is TRBD2 (6 bases). V lost 8 bases, J lost 2 bases, and 16 bases lay in between. The CDR3 totals 14 residues. CDR1 and CDR2 (germline): MNHEY, SVGAGI. The CDR3 is CASSRDFRTYEQYF. CDR3 DNA: TGTGCCAGCTCCCGGGACTTCAGGACCTACGAGCAGTACTTC.

For this clonotype: One junction end disagrees with the germline gene, perhaps due to a read error. This chain links TRBV28 with TRBJ1-1, with D unclear. Germline V gene lookup returns CDR1 MDHEN and CDR2 SYDVKM. This CDR3 is 11 amino acids long. The CDR3 reads CASSLDLEAIF. The CDR3 coding sequence is TGTGCCAGCAGTCTTGATCTTGAAGCTATCTTT.

This clonotype has only a few counts. The V gene is TRBV5-5, the J gene TRBJ1-1, with no clear D. The germline V gene has CDR1 SGHKS and CDR2 YYEKEE (reference sequence). The CDR3 loop spans 14 amino acids. The ends were cut back, 0 bases at V and 1 base at J, with 7 bases in the middle. The CDR3 protein is CASSLAYWNTEAFF. The CDR3 DNA reads as TGTGCCAGCAGCTTGGCTTACTGGAACACTGAAGCTTTCTTT.

This clonotype was detected only a few times. V is TRBV7-9 and J is TRBJ1-1; 10 positions match TRBD1. Trimming took 5 bases from V and 8 from J; bases not matched to a gene: 8. The CDR3 spans 14 residues. The V gene's germline CDR1 is SEHNR and CDR2 FQNEAQ (reference sequence). CDR3 DNA sequence: TGTGCCAGCAGCCAAATGACAGGGGGCCCGGAAGCTTTCTTT. Translation: CASSQMTGGPEAFF.

This clonotype was detected many times. The chain links TRBV6-2 or TRBV6-3 to TRBJ2-6; tentatively, D is TRBD1 or TRBD2 (5 bases each). Germline CDR1 and CDR2: MNHEY and SVGEGT. The CDR3 spans 16 residues. Trimming took 7 bases from V and 2 from J, leaving 15 bases between them. The CDR3 spells CASIGHGATGANVLTF. Here the CDR3 DNA reads TGTGCCAGCATAGGGCACGGGGCGACTGGGGCCAACGTCCTGACTTTC.

The genes are TRBV10-3 and TRBJ2-1, with TRBD2 matching 13 bases. CDR3 size: 17 residues. Germline CDR1 reads ENHRY; CDR2 reads SYGVKD. Losses at the gene ends were 4 bases for V and 4 bases for J; bases not matched to a gene: 7. The CDR3 coding sequence is TGTGCCATCAGTGGCGCGGGACTAGCGGGGCTATACAATGAGCAGTTCTTC. Translation gives CAISGAGLAGLYNEQFF.